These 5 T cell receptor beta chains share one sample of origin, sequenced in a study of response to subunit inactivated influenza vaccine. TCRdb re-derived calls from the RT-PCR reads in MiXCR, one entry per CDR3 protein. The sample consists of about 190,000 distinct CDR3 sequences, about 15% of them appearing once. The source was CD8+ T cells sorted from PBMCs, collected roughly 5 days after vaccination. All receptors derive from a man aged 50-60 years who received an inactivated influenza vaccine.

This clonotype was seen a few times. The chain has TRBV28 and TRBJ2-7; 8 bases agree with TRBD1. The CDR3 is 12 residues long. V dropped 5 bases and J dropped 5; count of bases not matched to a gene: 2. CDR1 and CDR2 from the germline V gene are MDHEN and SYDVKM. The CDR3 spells CASSQTGDEQYF. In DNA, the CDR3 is TGTGCCAGCAGTCAGACAGGGGACGAGCAGTACTTC.

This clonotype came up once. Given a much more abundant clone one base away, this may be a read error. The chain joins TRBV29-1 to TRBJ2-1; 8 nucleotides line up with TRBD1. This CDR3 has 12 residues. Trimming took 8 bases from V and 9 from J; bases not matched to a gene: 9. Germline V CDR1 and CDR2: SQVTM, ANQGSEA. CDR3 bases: TGCAGCACCCTGACAGGGGTGGCTGAGCAGTTCTTC. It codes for CSTLTGVAEQFF.

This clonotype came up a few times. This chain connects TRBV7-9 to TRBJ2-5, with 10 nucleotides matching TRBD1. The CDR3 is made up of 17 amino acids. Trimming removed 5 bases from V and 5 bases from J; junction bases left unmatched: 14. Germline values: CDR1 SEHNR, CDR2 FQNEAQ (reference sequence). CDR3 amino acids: CASSTTLDRGRGETQYF. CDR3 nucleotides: TGTGCCAGCAGCACGACACTTGACAGGGGGCGAGGGGAGACCCAGTACTTC.

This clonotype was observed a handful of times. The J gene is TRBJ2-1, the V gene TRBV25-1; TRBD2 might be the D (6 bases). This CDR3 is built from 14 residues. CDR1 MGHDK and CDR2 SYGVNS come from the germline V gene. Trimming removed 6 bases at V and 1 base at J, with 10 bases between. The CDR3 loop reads CASRTGTSYNEQFF. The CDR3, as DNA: TGTGCCAGCAGAACCGGGACTTCCTACAATGAGCAGTTCTTC.

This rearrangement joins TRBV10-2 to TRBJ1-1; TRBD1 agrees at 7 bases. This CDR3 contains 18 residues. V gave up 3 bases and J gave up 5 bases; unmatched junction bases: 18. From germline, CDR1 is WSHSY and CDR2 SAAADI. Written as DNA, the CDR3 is TGCGCCAGCAGTGACCATCTCCCGGACAGGCCTCAGGGGACTGAAGCTTTCTTT. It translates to CASSDHLPDRPQGTEAFF.